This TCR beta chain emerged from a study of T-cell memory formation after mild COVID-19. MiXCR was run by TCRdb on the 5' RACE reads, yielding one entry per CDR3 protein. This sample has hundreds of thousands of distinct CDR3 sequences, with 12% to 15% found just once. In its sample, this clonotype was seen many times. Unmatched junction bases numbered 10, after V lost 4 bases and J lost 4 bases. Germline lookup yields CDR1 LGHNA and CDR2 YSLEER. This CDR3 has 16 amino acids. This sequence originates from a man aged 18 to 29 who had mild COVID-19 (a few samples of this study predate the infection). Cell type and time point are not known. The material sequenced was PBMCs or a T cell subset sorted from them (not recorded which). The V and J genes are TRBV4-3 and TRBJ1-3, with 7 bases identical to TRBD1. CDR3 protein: CASSLSTGVSGNTIYF. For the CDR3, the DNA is TGCGCCAGCAGCCTCTCAACAGGGGTCTCGGGAAACACCATATATTTT.